Included here is one TCR beta chain sequence, with context. Its antigen remains unknown. This sample was taken from a study of long-term antiretroviral therapy in people with HIV. General observations from the study: HIV repertoires had narrower CDR3 length ranges than controls.

Donors needed at least one pre-ART PBMC sample plus at least two post-ART samples. After removal of 3 bases from V and 7 bases from J, the junction contained 8 bases not matched to a gene. The CDR3 extends over 15 amino acids. Germline V lookup: CDR1 MNHEY, CDR2 SMNVEV (reference sequence). An immunoSEQ assay, version v3.0, was performed at survey level. Here immunoSEQ multiplex PCR was the method, and the copy in TCRdb shows in-frame clones only, minus some. The sample comprises 25,000 to 30,000 clones, over 70% of which are singletons, and 5.5% rests with the top ten. The chain links TRBV27 to TRBJ1-2, with 10 bases matching TRBD1. The clonotype originates from a woman aged 25 to 39 with HIV. This sample comprised unsorted PBMCs, obtained 1.1 years before starting antiretroviral therapy. The CDR3 sequence: CASSFRDRGITGYTF. Written as DNA, the CDR3 is TGTGCCAGCAGTTTCAGGGACAGGGGCATTACTGGCTACACCTTC.